Listed below are T cell receptor beta chains from one sample, sequenced in a study of blood T cell repertoires in COVID-19. Only in-frame clones appear in the TCRdb table, and some are missing; sequencing was by immunoSEQ multiplex PCR. The table shows 43,000 or so clones, with roughly 90% occurring only once. Sequencing used peripheral blood. The receptors derive from a man aged 60 to 75 with active COVID-19. The CDR3 runs from the conserved cysteine through the conserved F or W. D genes are given only for firm matches. Not every row has a clone size; where given, it reads once, few, many or a size class.

cdr3_aa: CASSRPQTGGTEAFF; cdr3_nt: TGCGCCAGCAGCCGTCCCCAAACAGGGGGCACTGAAGCTTTCTTT; v_call: TRBV5-1; clone_size: -; j_call: TRBJ1-1; d_call: TRBD1
cdr3_aa: CASSYSQGPISPLHF; cdr3_nt: TGTGCCAGCAGTTACTCACAGGGACCGATCTCACCCCTCCACTTT; v_call: TRBV6-5; clone_size: -; j_call: TRBJ1-6; d_call: -
cdr3_aa: CASSSGTADNYGYTF; cdr3_nt: TGTGCCAGCAGTTCCGGGACAGCAGATAACTATGGCTACACCTTC; v_call: TRBV28; clone_size: once; j_call: TRBJ1-2; d_call: TRBD1
cdr3_aa: CASKSTGPNEKLFF; cdr3_nt: TGTGCCAGCAAGAGTACAGGGCCTAATGAAAAACTGTTTTTT; v_call: TRBV28; clone_size: -; j_call: TRBJ1-4; d_call: -
cdr3_aa: CASSATSGGTNEQFF; cdr3_nt: TGTGCCAGCAGTGCGACTAGCGGGGGAACGAATGAGCAGTTCTTC; v_call: TRBV6-2/TRBV6-3; clone_size: -; j_call: TRBJ2-1; d_call: TRBD2
cdr3_aa: CASRLGPGQGINEKLFF; cdr3_nt: TGTGCCAGCAGGCTAGGACCGGGACAGGGAATAAATGAAAAACTGTTTTTT; v_call: TRBV7-8; clone_size: -; j_call: TRBJ1-4; d_call: TRBD1
cdr3_aa: CASSLDRFTGELFF; cdr3_nt: TGTGCCAGCAGCTTAGACAGGTTCACCGGGGAGCTGTTTTTT; v_call: TRBV7-2; clone_size: -; j_call: TRBJ2-2; d_call: -
cdr3_aa: CASSDYQGGEAFF; cdr3_nt: TGTGCCAGCAGTGATTATCAGGGAGGAGAAGCTTTCTTT; v_call: TRBV2; clone_size: -; j_call: TRBJ1-1; d_call: -
cdr3_aa: CASSLRVGLAGMDEQFF; cdr3_nt: TGTGCCAGCAGCCTGCGGGTGGGACTAGCGGGAATGGATGAGCAGTTCTTC; v_call: TRBV5-6; clone_size: -; j_call: TRBJ2-1; d_call: TRBD2
cdr3_aa: CASSQRTELYGYTF; cdr3_nt: TGTGCCAGCAGCCAAAGGACAGAGCTATATGGCTACACCTTC; v_call: TRBV3-1/TRBV3-2; clone_size: -; j_call: TRBJ1-2; d_call: -
cdr3_aa: CASSQEVSFSGNTIYF; cdr3_nt: TGCGCCAGCAGCCAAGAGGTCAGTTTCTCTGGAAACACCATATATTTT; v_call: TRBV4-3; clone_size: -; j_call: TRBJ1-3; d_call: -
cdr3_aa: CASSKPGLGMYEQYF; cdr3_nt: TGTGCCAGCAGCAAACCGGGACTAGGGATGTACGAGCAGTACTTC; v_call: TRBV6-5; clone_size: once; j_call: TRBJ2-7; d_call: TRBD2
cdr3_aa: CASSLRLDYGYTF; cdr3_nt: TGTGCCAGCAGTTTGCGGTTGGACTATGGCTACACCTTC; v_call: TRBV28; clone_size: -; j_call: TRBJ1-2; d_call: -
cdr3_aa: CATSNELQGTEQYF; cdr3_nt: TGTGCCACCAGCAATGAATTACAGGGAACCGAGCAGTACTTC; v_call: TRBV15; clone_size: -; j_call: TRBJ2-7; d_call: -
cdr3_aa: CASSEAGRRSEKLFF; cdr3_nt: TGTGCCAGCAGTGAAGCCGGCCGAAGGAGCGAAAAACTGTTTTTT; v_call: TRBV2; clone_size: -; j_call: TRBJ1-4; d_call: -
cdr3_aa: CSVVRTGNTEAFF; cdr3_nt: TGCAGCGTTGTTCGGACAGGGAACACTGAAGCTTTCTTT; v_call: TRBV29-1; clone_size: few; j_call: TRBJ1-1; d_call: TRBD1
cdr3_aa: CASSLRATGTGQYSPFHF; cdr3_nt: TGCGCCAGCAGCTTGAGGGCCACAGGGACCGGGCAATATTCACCCTTCCACTTT; v_call: TRBV5-1; clone_size: -; j_call: TRBJ1-6; d_call: -
cdr3_aa: CASTPGSGGLSGNTIYF; cdr3_nt: TGCGCCAGCACCCCAGGCTCTGGAGGTCTCTCTGGAAACACCATATATTTT; v_call: TRBV5-1; clone_size: -; j_call: TRBJ1-3; d_call: -
cdr3_aa: CASSLGTLQETQYF; cdr3_nt: TGCGCCAGCAGCTTGGGGACTCTCCAAGAGACCCAGTACTTC; v_call: TRBV5-1; clone_size: -; j_call: TRBJ2-5; d_call: -
cdr3_aa: CASSRNGRGNNEQFF; cdr3_nt: TGTGCCAGCAGCAGAAACGGGAGGGGGAACAATGAGCAGTTCTTC; v_call: TRBV7-3; clone_size: -; j_call: TRBJ2-1; d_call: TRBD2
cdr3_aa: CASSDRGPGELFF; cdr3_nt: TGTGCCAGCAGTGATCGAGGCCCCGGGGAGCTGTTTTTT; v_call: TRBV6-1; clone_size: once; j_call: TRBJ2-2; d_call: -
cdr3_aa: CAIRPSSGGAMETQYF; cdr3_nt: TGTGCCATCAGGCCCTCTAGCGGGGGGGCGATGGAGACCCAGTACTTC; v_call: TRBV10-3; clone_size: once; j_call: TRBJ2-5; d_call: TRBD2
cdr3_aa: CASSRRGDRLNQPQHF; cdr3_nt: TGTGCCAGTAGTCGCAGAGGGGACAGACTAAATCAGCCCCAGCATTTT; v_call: TRBV19; clone_size: -; j_call: TRBJ1-5; d_call: TRBD1
cdr3_aa: CASSQEGTGYSPLHF; cdr3_nt: TGTGCCAGCAGCCAAGAGGGGACAGGTTATTCACCCCTCCACTTT; v_call: TRBV4-2; clone_size: -; j_call: TRBJ1-6; d_call: TRBD1
cdr3_aa: CASSLEASGGATDTQYF; cdr3_nt: TGTGCCAGCAGCTTAGAGGCTAGCGGGGGGGCAACAGATACGCAGTATTTT; v_call: TRBV7-2; clone_size: -; j_call: TRBJ2-3; d_call: TRBD2
cdr3_aa: CASSSGTGDGYTF; cdr3_nt: TGCGCCAGCAGCTCCGGGACAGGGGATGGCTACACCTTC; v_call: TRBV5-1; clone_size: -; j_call: TRBJ1-2; d_call: TRBD1
cdr3_aa: CASSQDLASLYEQYF; cdr3_nt: TGCGCCAGCAGCCAGGACTTAGCGAGCCTCTACGAGCAGTACTTC; v_call: TRBV4-1; clone_size: -; j_call: TRBJ2-7; d_call: -